This T cell receptor beta chain is from a study of identical twins. Findings and limits, study-wide: Partial confounding of zero-insertion analyses by invariant MAIT and iNKT cells was possible.

This clonotype was picked up a small number of times. As yet, its antigen is unknown. With template switching, a universal primer site was added, and the cDNA carried unique molecular identifiers. In TCRdb, the 5' RACE reads were re-called with MiXCR into one record per CDR3 protein. The repertoire holds around 500,000 distinct CDR3 sequences, with 11% to 15% as singletons. This sample also belongs to another study, concerning yellow fever vaccine responses in identical twins. From that paper: Twins' vaccine T cell response reportedly seemed partly convergent, partly personalized.

The origin of this receptor is a young woman in good health. What was sequenced was CD4+ T cells sorted from blood.

Written as DNA, the CDR3 is TGTGCCAGCAGCGCCGGACAGGGGATCAATGGCTACACCTTC. Its translation: CASSAGQGINGYTF. This chain links TRBV9 with TRBJ1-2, with 9 nucleotides matching TRBD1. This CDR3 is 14 amino acids long. The V and J ends lost 3 bases and 6 bases, in that order; junction bases with no gene match: 6. CDR1 and CDR2 (germline): SGDLS, YYNGEE. Full variable domain (remainder filled in from reference TRBV9 and TRBJ1-2): DSGVTQTPKHLITATGQRVTLRCSPRSGDLSVYWYQQSLDQGLQFLIQYYNGEERAKGNILERFSAQQFPDLHSELNLSSLELGDSALYFCASSAGQGINGYTFGSGTRLTVV.